This TCR beta chain derives from a study of T cells in localized non-small cell lung cancer. Whole-study results and caveats: Turning up in adjacent lung were a median approximately 60 of the top 100 tumor clones.

Libraries were prepared by immunoSEQ multiplex PCR; TCRdb keeps only in-frame clonotypes and omits some of them. The data contain fewer than 60,000 clones, approximately 83% of them singletons. Turning to this clone: What it binds is not known.

The CDR3 extends over 13 amino acids. The ends lost 4 bases at V and 4 bases at J; junction bases unmatched: 4. The germline CDR1 and CDR2 sequences are SGHDT and YYEEEE. The chain uses TRBV5-6 and TRBJ1-1; TRBD1 agrees at 7 bases. Sequenced here: peripheral blood, sampled before any cancer treatment. The receptor was isolated from a female donor older than 55 with stage II squamous cell lung carcinoma. This CDR3 is CASSARDSTEAFF. The CDR3 DNA follows: TGTGCCAGCAGCGCGAGGGACAGCACTGAAGCTTTCTTT.